Listed here are 21 T cell receptor beta chains from one sample, sequenced in a study of patients and donors after allogeneic stem cell transplantation. Each CDR3 protein gets one entry after TCRdb re-called the RT-PCR reads with MiXCR. The table lists approximately 410,000 distinct CDR3 sequences, 16% of them singletons. The sample was blood, either unsorted or a sorted T cell fraction (not recorded which). These receptors were collected from a human donor who was either an allogeneic HSCT recipient or a stem cell or donor lymphocyte infusion donor (not recorded which). It is not recorded whose cells these are; they may come from a transplant donor.

This clonotype was seen only a few times. The rearrangement links TRBV20-1 to TRBJ1-6; TRBD1 aligns across 9 bases. Germline V gene lookup returns CDR1 DFQATT and CDR2 SNEGSKA (reference sequence). V shed 6 bases and J 7 bases; nucleotides not matched to a gene: 10. This CDR3 region has 15 residues. The CDR3 protein is CSAFTGGVWNSPLHF. The CDR3 DNA is TGCAGTGCCTTCACAGGGGGCGTTTGGAATTCACCCCTCCACTTT.

V gene TRBV10-3 combines with J gene TRBJ2-7; TRBD1 agrees at 7 bases. There are 14 residues in the CDR3. Germline CDR1 and CDR2: ENHRY and SYGVKD. V shed 2 bases and J 3 bases; nucleotides not matched to a gene: 4. The CDR3: CAISEPGQNYEQYF. The CDR3 DNA follows: TGTGCCATCAGTGAGCCGGGACAGAACTACGAGCAGTACTTC.

This clonotype was detected ten times or more. The chain recombines TRBV5-1 with TRBJ2-3, with 9 positions matching TRBD1. Trimming took 4 bases from V and 1 from J; bases not matched to a gene: 10. Germline V gene sequence: CDR1 SGHRS, CDR2 YFSETQ. CDR3 length: 17 amino acids. The CDR3 region is CASSHPGQGSGTDTQYF. For the CDR3, the DNA is TGCGCCAGCAGCCATCCGGGACAGGGTTCGGGCACAGATACGCAGTATTTT.

This clonotype has a handful of counts. This chain links TRBV29-1 with TRBJ2-3, with 11 bases that match TRBD2. Looked up from germline, CDR1 is SQVTM and CDR2 is ANQGSEA. This CDR3 region has 20 residues. V shed 6 bases and J 0 bases; nucleotides not matched to a gene: 20. CDR3 sequence: CSVAPLEASGRPGSTDTQYF. For the CDR3, the DNA is TGCAGCGTCGCTCCCCTGGAGGCTAGCGGGAGGCCAGGGAGCACAGATACGCAGTATTTT.

The chain couples TRBV9 to TRBJ2-7; TRBD2 is a possible D gene (6 bases). This CDR3 is built from 15 residues. V lost 4 bases, J lost 5 bases, and 19 bases lay in between. Germline loops: CDR1 SGDLS, CDR2 YYNGEE. CDR3 amino acids: CASSPPRREKDEQYF. For the CDR3, the DNA is TGTGCCAGCAGCCCCCCCCGGAGGGAAAAGGACGAGCAGTACTTC.

This clonotype was seen ten or more times. The chain employs TRBV12-3 or TRBV12-4 and TRBJ1-5, with a possible D match to TRBD1 (6 bases). The CDR3 loop spans 16 amino acids. Trimming stripped 2 bases from V and 6 bases from J, with 17 bases between. The CDR3 here is CASSLFRTGRAQPQHF. As DNA, the CDR3 is TGTGCCAGCAGTTTATTTCGAACAGGGCGGGCTCAGCCCCAGCATTTT.

The chain has TRBV4-1 and TRBJ2-5; 10 bases align to TRBD1. The CDR3 has 17 amino acids. CDR1 and CDR2 from the germline V gene are MGHRA and YSYEKL. After removal of 2 bases from V and 7 bases from J, the junction contained 13 bases not matched to a gene. The DNA of the CDR3 is TGCGCCAGCAGCCAAAGGGCCCTTCCTGGGACAGGGGTGACCCAGTACTTC. It encodes CASSQRALPGTGVTQYF.

This clonotype turned up a few times. V is TRBV5-6 and J is TRBJ2-3, with a tentative D call TRBD2 (5 bases). The CDR3 has 14 residues. From germline, CDR1 is SGHDT and CDR2 YYEEEE. The germline V and J ends were trimmed by 4 bases and 4 bases, with 13 bases remaining between them. CDR3 coding DNA: TGTGCCAGCAGCCAACCAACTAGGCCAGATACGCAGTATTTT. This translates into CASSQPTRPDTQYF.

This chain's CDR3 is CASSQRLSGSIAGELFF. For the CDR3, the DNA is TGCGCCAGCAGCCAAAGACTTAGCGGGAGTATAGCCGGGGAGCTGTTTTTT. The genes are TRBV4-1 and TRBJ2-2, with 9 bases fitting TRBD2. V trimming: 2 bases; J trimming: 6 bases; junction bases outside the gene matches: 10. Germline V gene lookup returns CDR1 MGHRA and CDR2 YSYEKL. The CDR3 spans 17 residues.

The chain recombines TRBV7-2 with TRBJ2-4; no definite D call. Germline CDR1 reads SGHTA; CDR2 reads FQGNSA. The CDR3 covers 11 residues. Trimming pared 4 bases from V and 3 bases from J, leaving 1 base between. The DNA for the CDR3 is TGTGCCAGCAGCTACAAAAACATTCAGTACTTC. As protein: CASSYKNIQYF.

This clonotype appeared a few times. The V gene is TRBV6-6, the J gene TRBJ2-7; D unclear. Germline CDR1 MNHNY, CDR2 SVGAGI (reference sequence). The CDR3 is 13 amino acids. Trimming took 5 bases from V and 4 from J, leaving 12 bases between them. The CDR3 region has the DNA TGTGCCAGCAGTCTCATACAAGGGTACGAGCAGTACTTC. This encodes CASSLIQGYEQYF.

The chain is built from TRBV12-3 or TRBV12-4 and TRBJ2-3; D gene unclear. V was pared by 2 bases and J by 1 base, with 7 bases between. This CDR3 spans 14 amino acids. This chain's CDR3 is CASSLNLGTDTQYF. CDR3 coding DNA: TGTGCCAGCAGTTTAAATCTGGGCACAGATACGCAGTATTTT.

The gene calls are TRBV5-5 and TRBJ1-1, with 7 bases identical to TRBD1. Germline loops: CDR1 SGHKS, CDR2 YYEKEE (reference sequence). CDR3 length: 17 amino acids. Trimming at V came to 2 bases and at J to 4 bases, leaving 14 bases not matched to a gene. The CDR3 spells CASSFRGLQGAITEAFF. Written as DNA, the CDR3 is TGTGCCAGCAGCTTCAGGGGGTTACAGGGTGCGATCACTGAAGCTTTCTTT.

The rearrangement uses TRBV6-2 or TRBV6-3 and TRBJ1-6; D remains ambiguous. Germline V gene lookup returns CDR1 MNHEY and CDR2 SVGEGT. The CDR3 has 14 amino acids. With 4 bases removed from V and 9 bases from J, the gap between germline ends came to 13 bases. CDR3: CASSFTAYGSPLHF. The CDR3 DNA follows: TGTGCCAGCAGTTTTACGGCGTATGGTTCACCCCTCCACTTT.

This clonotype was seen ten or more times. The chain couples TRBV20-1 to TRBJ2-1, with D possibly being TRBD1 or TRBD2 (5 bases each). Trimming removed 5 bases at V and 7 bases at J, with 9 bases between. CDR3 length: 11 residues. CDR1 is DFQATT and CDR2 is SNEGSKA in the germline V gene (reference sequence). As DNA, the CDR3 is TGCAGTGCTCCGGGGCGGAATGAGCAGTTCTTC. Its translation is CSAPGRNEQFF.

This clonotype showed up many times. V gene TRBV10-3 combines with J gene TRBJ1-1; D gene unclear. Germline lookup yields CDR1 ENHRY and CDR2 SYGVKD. The CDR3 sequence is 14 residues long. V shed 6 bases and J shed 1 base, with 12 bases lying between them. CDR3 region: CAIRPPEGNTEAFF. The CDR3 DNA follows: TGTGCCATCAGGCCGCCTGAAGGGAACACTGAAGCTTTCTTT.

This clonotype has ten or more counts. The chain is built from TRBV7-6 and TRBJ2-1, with TRBD2 matching over 10 bases. Germline V CDR1 and CDR2: SGHVS, FNYEAQ. The CDR3 runs to 16 residues. V trimming: 2 bases; J trimming: 8 bases; junction bases outside the gene matches: 9. The CDR3 DNA is TGTGCCAGCAGCTTATTTGTGCCTAGCGGGAGTGATGAGCAGTTCTTC. Its translation is CASSLFVPSGSDEQFF.

This chain uses TRBV24-1 with TRBJ2-1; a weak D match, TRBD2 (6 bases). Germline lookup yields CDR1 KGHDR and CDR2 SFDVKD. The CDR3 covers 17 residues. V was trimmed by 4 bases and J by 0 bases, leaving 15 bases between them. The CDR3 DNA reads TGTGCCACCAGTGACACTCGGGACTTTAGCTCCTACAATGAGCAGTTCTTC. Its protein product is CATSDTRDFSSYNEQFF.

This clonotype was seen ten or more times. The V call is TRBV20-1, the J call TRBJ1-4; 9 bases are a match to TRBD1. This CDR3 is built from 15 residues. V lost 6 bases, J lost 8 bases, and 13 bases stayed unmatched. The germline V gene has CDR1 DFQATT and CDR2 SNEGSKA (reference sequence). The CDR3 here is CSARTGGTFGEKLFF. Here the CDR3 DNA reads TGCAGTGCCCGTACAGGGGGCACGTTCGGGGAAAAACTGTTTTTT.

The J gene is TRBJ1-1, the V gene TRBV4-1; D might be TRBD1 (5 bases). The CDR3 is 17 residues long. Trimming removed 6 bases at V and 7 bases at J, with 27 bases between. Germline V gene lookup returns CDR1 MGHRA and CDR2 YSYEKL. The DNA of the CDR3 is TGCGCCAGCAGACAAATTTCTCAGGGACCTGGAAGGGTTGAAGCTTTCTTT. This sequence encodes CASRQISQGPGRVEAFF.

In its sample, this clonotype was seen many times. The chain employs TRBV12-3 or TRBV12-4 and TRBJ2-2, with TRBD1 matching over 10 bases. V dropped 6 bases and J dropped 6; count of bases not matched to a gene: 4. The CDR3 consists of 14 residues. This CDR3 reads CASRSGTGAGELFF. The CDR3 DNA reads TGTGCCAGCAGGTCCGGGACAGGGGCCGGGGAGCTGTTTTTT.